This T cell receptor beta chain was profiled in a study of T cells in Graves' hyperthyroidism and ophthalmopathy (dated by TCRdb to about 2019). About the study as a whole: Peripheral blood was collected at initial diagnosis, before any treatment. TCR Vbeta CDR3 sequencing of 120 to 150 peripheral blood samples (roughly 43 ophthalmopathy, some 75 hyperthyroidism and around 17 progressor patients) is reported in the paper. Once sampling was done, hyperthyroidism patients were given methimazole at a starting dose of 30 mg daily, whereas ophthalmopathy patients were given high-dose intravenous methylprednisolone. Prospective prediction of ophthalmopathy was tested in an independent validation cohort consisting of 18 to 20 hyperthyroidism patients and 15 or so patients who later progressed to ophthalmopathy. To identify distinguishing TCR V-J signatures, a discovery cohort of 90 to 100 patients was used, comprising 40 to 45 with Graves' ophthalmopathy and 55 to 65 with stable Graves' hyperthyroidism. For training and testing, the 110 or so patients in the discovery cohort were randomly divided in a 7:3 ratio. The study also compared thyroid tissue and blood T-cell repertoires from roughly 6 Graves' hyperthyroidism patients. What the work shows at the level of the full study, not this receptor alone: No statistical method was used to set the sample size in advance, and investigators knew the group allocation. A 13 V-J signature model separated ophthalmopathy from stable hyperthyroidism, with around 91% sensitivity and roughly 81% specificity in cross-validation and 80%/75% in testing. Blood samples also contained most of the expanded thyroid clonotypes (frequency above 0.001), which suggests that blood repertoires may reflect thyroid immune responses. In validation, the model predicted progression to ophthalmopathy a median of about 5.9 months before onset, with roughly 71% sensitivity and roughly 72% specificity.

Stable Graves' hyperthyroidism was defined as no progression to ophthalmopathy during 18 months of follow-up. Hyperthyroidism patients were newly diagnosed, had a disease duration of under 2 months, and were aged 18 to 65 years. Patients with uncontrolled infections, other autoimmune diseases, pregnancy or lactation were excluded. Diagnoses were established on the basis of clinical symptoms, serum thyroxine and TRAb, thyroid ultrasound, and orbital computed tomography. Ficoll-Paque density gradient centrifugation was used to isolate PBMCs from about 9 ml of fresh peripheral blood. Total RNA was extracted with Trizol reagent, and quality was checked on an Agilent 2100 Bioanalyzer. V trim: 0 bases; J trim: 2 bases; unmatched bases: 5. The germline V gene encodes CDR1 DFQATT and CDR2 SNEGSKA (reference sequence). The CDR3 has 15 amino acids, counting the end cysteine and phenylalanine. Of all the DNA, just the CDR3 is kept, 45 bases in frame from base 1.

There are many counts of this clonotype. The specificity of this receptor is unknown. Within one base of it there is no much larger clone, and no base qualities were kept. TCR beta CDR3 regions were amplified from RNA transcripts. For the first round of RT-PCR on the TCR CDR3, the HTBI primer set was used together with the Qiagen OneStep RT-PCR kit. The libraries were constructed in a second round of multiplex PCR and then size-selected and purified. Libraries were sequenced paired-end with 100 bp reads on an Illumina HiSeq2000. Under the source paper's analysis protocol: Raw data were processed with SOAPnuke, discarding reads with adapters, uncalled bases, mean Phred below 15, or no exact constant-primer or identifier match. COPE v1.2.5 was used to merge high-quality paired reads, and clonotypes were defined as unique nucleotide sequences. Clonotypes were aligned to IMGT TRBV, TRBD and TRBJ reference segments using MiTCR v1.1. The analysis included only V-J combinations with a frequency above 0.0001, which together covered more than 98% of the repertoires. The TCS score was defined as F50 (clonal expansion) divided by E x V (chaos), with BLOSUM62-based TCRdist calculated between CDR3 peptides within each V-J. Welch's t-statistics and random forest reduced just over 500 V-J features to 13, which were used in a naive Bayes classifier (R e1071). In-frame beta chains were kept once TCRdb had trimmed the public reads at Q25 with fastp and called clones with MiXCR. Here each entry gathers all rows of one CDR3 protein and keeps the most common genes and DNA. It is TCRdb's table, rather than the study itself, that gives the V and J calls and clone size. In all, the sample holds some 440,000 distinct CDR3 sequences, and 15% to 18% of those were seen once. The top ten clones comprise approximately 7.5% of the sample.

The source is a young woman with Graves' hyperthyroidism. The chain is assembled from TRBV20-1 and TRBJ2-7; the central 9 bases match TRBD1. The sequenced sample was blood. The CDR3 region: CSARDGTGSPYEQYF. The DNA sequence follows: TGCAGTGCTAGAGACGGGACAGGGAGTCCCTACGAGCAGTACTTC.